The 22 T cell receptor beta chains presented below share a single source sample, sequenced in a study of T cells in Graves' hyperthyroidism and ophthalmopathy. Amplification yielded TCR beta CDR3 regions, with RNA transcripts as the source. Initially, a first-round RT-PCR of the TCR CDR3 employed the HTBI primer set. Using its own MiXCR run on the multiplex PCR reads, TCRdb lists one record per CDR3 protein. Among about 350,000 distinct CDR3 sequences listed, 15% to 20% were seen once. The sequenced sample consisted of blood. The receptors were sampled from a woman aged 40 to 50 with Graves' ophthalmopathy.

This clonotype showed up many times. The V call is TRBV6-2 or TRBV6-3, the J call TRBJ2-2; possible D gene TRBD2, 6 bases. Germline-derived CDR1 and CDR2 are MNHEY and SVGEGT. The ends were cut back, 4 bases at V and 1 base at J, with 19 bases in the middle. The CDR3 sequence is 18 residues long. This CDR3 is CASSSLSGGDRNTGELFF. In DNA form, the CDR3 reads TGTGCCAGCAGTTCCCTGTCCGGGGGAGATAGGAACACCGGGGAGCTGTTTTTT.

This clonotype was picked up many times. The chain employs TRBV7-8 and TRBJ2-7, with D possibly being TRBD2 (6 bases). Trimming cost V 0 bases and J 6 bases, with 9 bases left between them. CDR3 size: 13 residues. CDR1 and CDR2 from the germline V gene are SGHVS and FQNEAQ. CDR3 sequence (DNA): TGTGCCAGCAGCTTAGCGGGGGGAGCCGAGCAGTACTTC. It yields the protein CASSLAGGAEQYF.

This clonotype was picked up a small number of times. The rearrangement links TRBV12-3 or TRBV12-4 to TRBJ1-1, with TRBD1 as a possible D gene (5 bases). This CDR3 contains 12 residues. V lost 7 bases to trimming and J lost 4 bases, with 10 bases between them. CDR3 sequence reads: CASTGLGTEAFF. CDR3 coding DNA: TGTGCCAGCACAGGGTTGGGCACTGAAGCTTTCTTT.

Ten or more counts support this clonotype. This rearrangement joins TRBV27 to TRBJ1-1; a possible D gene is TRBD1 (5 bases). This CDR3 has 15 residues. The ends were cut back, 0 bases at V and 4 bases at J, with 12 bases in the middle. Germline V lookup: CDR1 MNHEY, CDR2 SMNVEV (reference sequence). The CDR3: CASSLSVEGFTEAFF. In DNA, the CDR3 is TGTGCCAGCAGTTTATCTGTTGAGGGGTTCACTGAAGCTTTCTTT.

This clonotype was detected ten times or more. CDR3 in amino acids: CASSQSKANTEAFF. In nucleotides, the CDR3 is TGTGCCAGCAGCCAATCTAAGGCGAACACTGAAGCTTTCTTT. The V call is TRBV16, the J call TRBJ1-1; D uncertain. V lost 0 bases to trimming and J lost 1 base, with 6 bases between them. Germline V lookup: CDR1 KGHSY, CDR2 FQNENV. The CDR3 length is 14 residues.

This clonotype came up many times. The genes are TRBV11-2 and TRBJ2-7, with D perhaps matching TRBD2 (5 bases). Germline lookup yields CDR1 SGHAT and CDR2 FQNNGV. Trimming removed 0 bases from V and 3 bases from J, with 12 bases in between. The CDR3 totals 15 residues. The CDR3 region has the DNA TGTGCCAGCAGCTTAGACCAGGAGGCTTACTACGAGCAGTACTTC. This codes for CASSLDQEAYYEQYF.

There are many counts of this clonotype. The chain uses TRBV29-1 and TRBJ1-2; 9 bases line up with TRBD1. In germline, CDR1 is SQVTM, CDR2 ANQGSEA. Trimming took 6 bases from V and 3 from J; bases not matched to a gene: 5. This CDR3 contains 13 residues. The CDR3 here is CSVGDRGDYGYTF. The CDR3 nucleotides read TGCAGCGTCGGTGACAGGGGGGACTATGGCTACACCTTC.

This clonotype was recorded many times. The chain recombines TRBV9 with TRBJ1-3, with D unclear. Germline V CDR1 and CDR2: SGDLS, YYNGEE. The CDR3 spans 14 residues. With 4 bases removed from V and 2 bases from J, the gap between germline ends came to 10 bases. The CDR3 sequence is CASSQGRTGNTIYF. Here the CDR3 DNA reads TGTGCCAGCAGCCAAGGACGAACTGGAAACACCATATATTTT.

This clonotype was detected ten times or more. This chain links TRBV30 with TRBJ2-2; D may be TRBD2 (6 bases). Trimming shortened V by 0 bases and J by 4 bases, and 18 bases separated the two germline ends. Germline-derived CDR1 and CDR2 are GTSNPN and SVGIG (reference sequence). The CDR3 loop spans 17 amino acids. CDR3 in DNA: TGTGCCTGGAGTGTAAGGCGGGAAAGGCGACCCACCGGGGAGCTGTTTTTT. Encoded protein: CAWSVRRERRPTGELFF.

This clonotype was picked up many times. The chain links TRBV6-5 to TRBJ1-5; 9 bases agree with TRBD1. The length of the CDR3 is 13 residues. Unmatched junction bases numbered 3, after V lost 7 bases and J lost 5 bases. Germline CDR1 and CDR2: MNHEY and SVGAGI. The CDR3 is CASKDRGYQPQHF. The CDR3 DNA is TGTGCCAGCAAAGACAGGGGGTATCAGCCCCAGCATTTT.

This clonotype was counted at least ten times. The chain has TRBV20-1 and TRBJ2-4; TRBD2 aligns across 11 bases. The CDR3 is made up of 18 amino acids. Trimming removed 2 bases from V and 1 base from J; junction bases left unmatched: 10. CDR1 is DFQATT and CDR2 is SNEGSKA in the germline V gene (reference sequence). CDR3 bases: TGCAGTGCTAGAACAGGGCTTCCTAGCGGGAGGGCCAAAAACATTCAGTACTTC. Protein: CSARTGLPSGRAKNIQYF.

This clonotype was counted at least ten times. This chain uses TRBV12-3 or TRBV12-4 with TRBJ2-2; D perhaps matches TRBD2 (6 bases). V was cut by 7 bases and J by 6 bases, with 15 bases left in between. This CDR3 is built from 14 residues. The CDR3 here is CASIKVGGPGELFF. DNA for the CDR3: TGTGCCAGCATCAAGGTTGGAGGGCCCGGGGAGCTGTTTTTT.

This clonotype was observed many times. V usage is TRBV7-6 and J usage is TRBJ1-2; no firm D call. V was cut by 5 bases and J by 8 bases, with 18 bases left in between. The CDR3 extends over 14 amino acids. From germline, CDR1 is SGHVS and CDR2 FNYEAQ. This CDR3 is CASSPHRVLGGYTF. The CDR3 DNA reads as TGTGCCAGCAGCCCGCATCGGGTATTAGGGGGCTACACCTTC.

This clonotype was seen repeatedly, ten times or more. The chain uses TRBV29-1 and TRBJ1-2, with D perhaps matching TRBD1 (5 bases). The CDR3 extends over 11 amino acids. CDR1 SQVTM and CDR2 ANQGSEA come from the germline V gene. Between the trimmed V and J ends, which lost 3 bases and 7 bases, there was a span of 9 bases. CDR3 DNA sequence: TGCAGCGTTGAGCCGGGGCGTGGCTACACCTTC. Translated: CSVEPGRGYTF. The entire variable domain, with the rest obtained from reference TRBV29-1 and TRBJ1-2, is as follows: SAVISQKPSRDICQRGTSLTIQCQVDSQVTMMFWYRQQPGQSLTLIATANQGSEATYESGFVIDKFPISRPNLTFSTLTVSNMSPEDSSIYLCSVEPGRGYTFGSGTRLTVV.

This clonotype was seen many times. The J gene is TRBJ2-5, the V gene TRBV6-2 or TRBV6-3; D is possibly TRBD1 (5 bases). The CDR3 runs 15 residues. The germline V and J ends were trimmed by 6 bases and 0 bases, with 14 bases remaining between them. In germline, CDR1 is MNHEY, CDR2 SVGEGT. CDR3 sequence: CASSMGQQYQETQYF. CDR3 in DNA: TGTGCCAGCAGCATGGGGCAGCAGTACCAAGAGACCCAGTACTTC.

This clonotype appeared a few times. The genes are TRBV5-1 and TRBJ2-7; either TRBD1 or TRBD2 may fit D (5 bases each). Deletions cut 7 bases from V and 3 bases from J, with 14 bases between. The length of the CDR3 is 13 residues. Germline CDR1 and CDR2: SGHRS and YFSETQ. The CDR3 bases are TGCGCCAGCCGACGGGGCGTAATCTACGAGCAGTACTTC. Protein: CASRRGVIYEQYF.

There are many counts of this clonotype. J is TRBJ2-7 and V is TRBV6-1; D may be TRBD1 (5 bases). This CDR3 region has 14 residues. The germline V gene has CDR1 MNHNS and CDR2 SASEGT. The V end was cut by 6 bases, the J end by 3 bases, with 15 bases between. The CDR3 region is CASSLSTVNYEQYF. The CDR3 coding sequence is TGTGCCAGCAGCCTATCGACAGTTAACTACGAGCAGTACTTC.

This clonotype was found many times. This chain connects TRBV29-1 to TRBJ2-7; TRBD2 matches at 10 bases. Germline CDR1 is SQVTM and CDR2 is ANQGSEA. The CDR3 is 14 residues long. V lost 2 bases to trimming and J lost 2 bases; unmatched junction nucleotides: 3. The CDR3 sequence: CSVELAGGPYEQYF. The CDR3 DNA is TGCAGCGTTGAATTAGCGGGAGGCCCCTACGAGCAGTACTTC.

This clonotype was observed at least ten times. The gene calls are TRBV12-3 or TRBV12-4 and TRBJ2-7; 12 bases fit TRBD1. Trimming took 6 bases from V and 4 from J; bases not matched to a gene: 4. The CDR3 length is 14 residues. The CDR3 sequence is CASRGDRGPYEQYF. CDR3 DNA: TGTGCCAGCAGGGGGGACAGGGGGCCATACGAGCAGTACTTC.

There are many counts of this clonotype. V gene TRBV6-4 combines with J gene TRBJ2-2; 10 bases match TRBD2. The CDR3 contains 16 residues. Germline loops: CDR1 MRHNA, CDR2 SNTAGT. V lost 4 bases to trimming and J lost 5 bases; unmatched junction nucleotides: 7. The CDR3 loop is CASSVASGSRTGELFF. CDR3 DNA sequence: TGTGCCAGCAGTGTAGCTAGCGGGAGTCGGACCGGGGAGCTGTTTTTT.

This clonotype was detected many times. The gene calls are TRBV15 and TRBJ1-2, with D unresolved. Looked up from germline, CDR1 is LNHNV and CDR2 is YYDKDF (reference sequence). The CDR3 contains 11 residues. V was cut by 4 bases and J by 4 bases, with 4 bases left in between. The CDR3 coding sequence is TGTGCCACCAGCACGGGCTATGGCTACACCTTC. This codes for CATSTGYGYTF.

The sample holds many counts of this clonotype. The V call is TRBV6-5, the J call TRBJ2-7, with D perhaps TRBD1 or TRBD2 (5 bases each). This CDR3 contains 15 residues. V was clipped by 2 bases and J by 0 bases, with 11 bases between them. Germline V CDR1 and CDR2: MNHEY, SVGAGI. The CDR3 spells CASSYGAGSSYEQYF. CDR3 bases: TGTGCCAGCAGTTACGGGGCAGGGAGCTCCTACGAGCAGTACTTC.